What follows are 22 T cell receptor beta chains derived from one specimen sequenced in a study of blood T cell repertoires in COVID-19. Assay used: immunoSEQ multiplex PCR; TCRdb lists only in-frame clones, some missing. The sample lists 300,000 or so clones, roughly nine tenths occurring once. The sample taken for sequencing was peripheral blood. These receptors were collected from a woman aged 25 to 39 with COVID-19, enrolled during active disease.

The chain carries TRBV24-1 and TRBJ2-1, with a tentative D call TRBD1 (5 bases). The germline V gene has CDR1 KGHDR and CDR2 SFDVKD. The CDR3 is 15 amino acids. The V end was cut by 2 bases, the J end by 5 bases, with 12 bases between. The CDR3 loop is CATSDSRTNNNEQFF. The CDR3 DNA is TGTGCCACCAGTGATTCGCGGACAAATAACAATGAGCAGTTCTTC.

This clone was detected only once. The genes are TRBV5-4 and TRBJ1-2, with TRBD1 matching over 7 bases. The CDR3 length is 17 residues. The V and J ends lost 4 bases and 0 bases, in that order; junction bases with no gene match: 12. Germline CDR1 and CDR2: SGHNT and YYREEE (reference sequence). The CDR3 reads CASSPPGQSDPNYGYTF. CDR3 sequence (DNA): TGTGCCAGCAGCCCCCCGGGACAGTCAGACCCTAACTATGGCTACACCTTC.

The J gene is TRBJ1-2, the V gene TRBV7-8; TRBD1 is a possible D gene (6 bases). Germline CDR1 SGHVS, CDR2 FQNEAQ. This CDR3 is built from 13 residues. Trimming removed 0 bases at V and 8 bases at J, with 10 bases between. In DNA, the CDR3 is TGTGCCAGCAGCTTAGCCAGGGGAGTGGGCTACACCTTC. Translation: CASSLARGVGYTF.

V is TRBV19 and J is TRBJ1-2; tentatively, D is TRBD1 (5 bases). Trimming took off 6 bases at V and 6 bases at J, with 8 bases between the two ends. Germline lookup yields CDR1 LNHDA and CDR2 SQIVND (reference sequence). CDR3 length: 11 amino acids. DNA of the CDR3: TGTGCCAGTAGGGAAGGGGATGGCTACACCTTC. Encoded protein: CASREGDGYTF. Full variable domain (missing parts from reference TRBV19 and TRBJ1-2): DGGITQSPKYLFRKEGQNVTLSCEQNLNHDAMYWYRQDPGQGLRLIYYSQIVNDFQKGDIAEGYSVSREKKESFPLTVTSAQKNPTAFYLCASREGDGYTFGSGTRLTVV.

This clone is a singleton in its sample. The genes are TRBV7-9 and TRBJ1-4, with TRBD1 matching over 8 bases. The CDR3 is 17 residues long. With 4 bases clipped from V and 1 base from J, the junction kept 8 bases outside the gene matches. Germline values: CDR1 SEHNR, CDR2 FQNEAQ (reference sequence). CDR3 bases: TGTGCCAGCAGCTCGTACGGGACAGGTGAAACTAATGAAAAACTGTTTTTT. Protein product: CASSSYGTGETNEKLFF.

The genes are TRBV7-2 and TRBJ1-5, with D tentatively TRBD1 (5 bases). Trimming stripped 2 bases from V and 4 bases from J, with 9 bases between. The germline V gene has CDR1 SGHTA and CDR2 FQGNSA. The CDR3 is 14 amino acids. As DNA, the CDR3 is TGTGCCAGCAGCTTACAGGGTTGGAATCAGCCCCAGCATTTT. Protein product: CASSLQGWNQPQHF.

The chain recombines TRBV27 with TRBJ2-7; possibly TRBD1 for D (7 bases). V was clipped by 5 bases and J by 1 base, with 9 bases between them. CDR3 size: 13 residues. CDR1 and CDR2 from the germline V gene are MNHEY and SMNVEV (reference sequence). As DNA, the CDR3 is TGTGCCAGCAGTCCAGGGGGGTCCTACGAGCAGTACTTC. This sequence encodes CASSPGGSYEQYF.

This clone was detected only once. DNA for the CDR3: TGCGCCAGCACCGGGTCGATGTCTGGAAACACCATATATTTT. Amino acid sequence: CASTGSMSGNTIYF. The chain recombines TRBV5-1 with TRBJ1-3; D remains unclear. V was clipped by 6 bases and J by 1 base, with 11 bases between them. The CDR3 sequence is 14 residues long. Looked up from germline, CDR1 is SGHRS and CDR2 is YFSETQ.

The rearrangement joins TRBV7-2 to TRBJ2-7, with 8 bases lining up with TRBD1. With V trimmed by 1 base and J by 4 bases, 6 bases remained unmatched. This CDR3 region has 15 residues. Germline V lookup: CDR1 SGHTA, CDR2 FQGNSA. Here the CDR3 DNA reads TGTGCCAGCAGCTTAGGACAGGGGCCTACTTACGAGCAGTACTTC. Residues: CASSLGQGPTYEQYF.

The V gene is TRBV7-3, the J gene TRBJ2-3; 14 bases are shared with TRBD2. V lost 0 bases, J lost 1 base, and 3 bases stayed unmatched. The CDR3 covers 18 residues. Germline CDR1 SGHTA, CDR2 FQGTGA. The CDR3 here is CASSLTAGLAGGTDTQYF. CDR3 nucleotides: TGTGCCAGCAGCTTAACGGCGGGACTAGCGGGAGGCACAGATACGCAGTATTTT.

In this sample, this clone turned up a few times. V usage is TRBV20-1 and J usage is TRBJ2-4, with 7 bases matching TRBD1. Germline CDR1 and CDR2: DFQATT and SNEGSKA (reference sequence). The CDR3 sequence is 14 residues long. V lost 3 bases, J lost 6 bases, and 8 bases stayed unmatched. CDR3 DNA: TGCAGTGCTAGTAGTCTGAGACAGGGAAACATTCAGTACTTC. Residues: CSASSLRQGNIQYF.

V and J are TRBV5-1 and TRBJ2-1, with 11 bases that match TRBD2. The germline gives CDR1 SGHRS, CDR2 YFSETQ. The CDR3 is made up of 17 amino acids. The V gene end was trimmed by 0 bases and the J gene end by 8 bases; junction bases not matched to a gene: 10. The CDR3 sequence: CASSLVLAGGGMYEQFF. The CDR3 nucleotides read TGCGCCAGCAGCTTGGTCCTAGCGGGAGGTGGTATGTATGAGCAGTTCTTC.

This clone was counted a single time. The chain employs TRBV7-9 and TRBJ1-1, with TRBD1 identical over 8 bases. The J segment lost 6 bases and the V segment lost 1 base, leaving 10 bases of the junction unmatched. The CDR3 runs 16 residues. In germline, CDR1 is SEHNR, CDR2 FQNEAQ (reference sequence). As DNA, the CDR3 is TGTGCCAGCAGCTTAGTTCATTGGCAGGGGGCGTCTGAAGCTTTCTTT. It encodes CASSLVHWQGASEAFF.

The CDR3: CASSQGQKHQETQYF. Written as DNA, the CDR3 is TGCGCCAGCAGCCAAGGACAGAAACATCAAGAGACCCAGTACTTC. The chain has TRBV4-1 and TRBJ2-5; possible D gene TRBD1, 5 bases. Germline V gene lookup returns CDR1 MGHRA and CDR2 YSYEKL. The CDR3 loop spans 15 amino acids. Trimming took off 1 base at V and 2 bases at J, with 11 bases between the two ends.

On this clone: The same CDR3 can be traced to other DNA sequences in this sample. The chain joins TRBV7-8 to TRBJ1-1; TRBD1 is a possible D gene (5 bases). Germline CDR1 is SGHVS and CDR2 is FQNEAQ. The CDR3 contains 13 residues. Trimming left V 5 bases short and J 4 bases short, with 11 bases between. Written as DNA, the CDR3 is TGTGCCAGCAGCCCGCGGGGGGGCACTGAAGCTTTCTTT. This sequence encodes CASSPRGGTEAFF.

The rearrangement uses TRBV12-5 and TRBJ1-1; 7 nucleotides agree with TRBD1. J was trimmed by 4 bases and V by 0 bases; bases with no gene match: 5. The CDR3 spans 15 residues. The V gene's germline CDR1 is LGHNT and CDR2 FRNRAP. The CDR3 protein is CASGLVVAGGTEAFF. The CDR3 DNA reads as TGTGCTAGTGGTTTGGTCGTCGCAGGGGGCACTGAAGCTTTCTTT.

The chain is built from TRBV24-1 and TRBJ2-1, with 14 bases fitting TRBD2. The V and J ends lost 4 bases and 3 bases, in that order; junction bases with no gene match: 13. Germline CDR1 KGHDR, CDR2 SFDVKD. The CDR3 is 20 amino acids. The CDR3 nucleotides read TGTGCCACCAGTGAACGGACTAGCGGGAGGTCCAACTTTTTCTACAATGAGCAGTTCTTC. Translation: CATSERTSGRSNFFYNEQFF.

The chain employs TRBV4-1 and TRBJ2-1; D might be TRBD1 (6 bases). Germline CDR1 MGHRA, CDR2 YSYEKL. The CDR3 has 11 amino acids. Trimming took 6 bases from V and 8 from J, leaving 8 bases between them. This chain's CDR3 is CASRGGHEQFF. The CDR3 DNA follows: TGCGCCAGCAGAGGGGGTCATGAGCAGTTCTTC.

This clone was observed a single time. This chain joins TRBV9 and TRBJ1-6; 9 bases align to TRBD1. Trimming removed 3 bases from V and 9 bases from J; junction bases left unmatched: 4. CDR1 is SGDLS and CDR2 is YYNGEE in the germline V gene. The CDR3 spans 14 residues. CDR3 DNA sequence: TGTGCCAGCAGCGAGGTGGGACAGGGTTCACCCCTCCACTTT. Protein product: CASSEVGQGSPLHF.

CDR3 protein: CAWRQGLNTEAFF. The CDR3 bases are TGTGCCTGGAGGCAGGGATTGAACACTGAAGCTTTCTTT. The chain combines TRBV30 with TRBJ1-1, with D tentatively TRBD1 (5 bases). Deletions cut 3 bases from V and 0 bases from J, with 8 bases between. The CDR3 is 13 residues long. Looked up from germline, CDR1 is GTSNPN and CDR2 is SVGIG (reference sequence).

The chain combines TRBV7-2 with TRBJ2-5, with 7 nucleotides matching TRBD2. V dropped 1 base and J dropped 4; count of bases not matched to a gene: 0. The V gene's germline CDR1 is SGHTA and CDR2 FQGNSA. The CDR3 loop spans 13 amino acids. The CDR3 reads CASSLERGETQYF. DNA of the CDR3: TGTGCCAGCAGCTTAGAGCGGGGAGAGACCCAGTACTTC. The whole variable domain, remainder taken from reference TRBV7-2 and TRBJ2-5, is GAGVSQSPSNKVTEKGKDVELRCDPISGHTALYWYRQSLGQGLEFLIYFQGNSAPDKSGLPSDRFSAERTGGSVSTLTIQRTQQEDSAVYLCASSLERGETQYFGPGTRLLVL.

The chain employs TRBV28 and TRBJ1-1; perhaps TRBD1 as D (6 bases). Trimming pared 8 bases from V and 2 bases from J, leaving 12 bases between. Germline loops: CDR1 MDHEN, CDR2 SYDVKM. The CDR3 contains 13 residues. CDR3 bases: TGTGCCAGCGGGGGACAAAGTAACACTGAAGCTTTCTTT. Its translation: CASGGQSNTEAFF.